This T cell receptor (beta chain) was recorded in a study of T-cell memory formation after mild COVID-19. Overall study context: Most TCR clusters belonged to a single donor. Broader study findings: For contracting clones, CD4+ ones sat mainly in CM and EM, CD8+ in EMRA. Some clones that responded turned up in pre-infection memory, which suggests that cross-reactive memory joined in.

MiXCR, run by TCRdb on the 5' RACE reads, gives a single entry per CDR3 protein. The sample yields about 560,000 distinct CDR3 sequences, more than 15% seen once. Only a few counts were recorded for this clonotype. The antigen is undetermined. The CDR3 covers 15 residues. Germline V gene sequence: CDR1 LGHDT, CDR2 YNNKEL (reference sequence). Between the trimmed V and J ends, which lost 1 base and 0 bases, there was a span of 10 bases. This clonotype was obtained from an adult woman who had mild COVID-19 (a few samples of this study predate the infection). Cell type and time point are not known. The rearrangement uses TRBV3-1 and TRBJ2-7; D is possibly TRBD1 (5 bases). The sample taken for sequencing was PBMCs or a T cell subset sorted from them (not recorded which). CDR3 region: CASSQVGLSSYEQYF. The DNA for the CDR3 is TGTGCCAGCAGCCAAGTGGGGCTCAGCTCCTACGAGCAGTACTTC.